The clone carrying this T cell receptor beta chain was seen a few times. Its specificity is unknown. The read is 3 residues too short to cover the CDR3 end, so that end is filled in from the germline J gene. The data derive from a study of T cell clonality in common variable immunodeficiency. Notes on the study in general: Reportedly, TCR beta sequences from common variable immunodeficiency showed fewer deletions and N-nucleotide insertions. CVID subjects shared fewer TCRbeta clones than healthy controls did.

V was cut by 0 bases and J by 0 bases, with 9 bases left in between. The CDR3 has 15 residues. The germline CDR1 and CDR2 sequences are GTSNPN and SVGIG (reference sequence). Of CVID subjects, about 14 were female and 29 male, mean age about 40. For at least one year, all CVID subjects received replacement immunoglobulin. Profiling relied on immunoSEQ multiplex PCR, and the TCRdb table lists in-frame clones only, not all of them. The table records roughly 13,000 clones without singletons, the ten largest covering more than 7.5%. Sample: peripheral blood mononuclear cells. The receptor comes from a human donor with common variable immunodeficiency. This chain links TRBV30 with TRBJ1-3; tentatively, D is TRBD1 (5 bases). The CDR3 DNA, read in part, is TGTGCCTGGAGTGTACGGGGGTCCTCTGGAAACACC. It specifies CAWSVRGSSGNT. The whole CDR3 sequence is CAWSVRGSSGNTIYF.